The next 26 T cell receptor beta chains were all read from a single sample in a study of cytomegalovirus exposure and HLA in healthy donors. 13 Jbeta primers and 60 Vbeta primers were used for the PCR. TCRdb's copy holds only in-frame clones and misses some; the assay was immunoSEQ multiplex PCR. This table holds some 96,000 clones, 55% to 75% found once. Sequences were obtained from PBMCs. These receptors all stem from a man in his 60s in good health and CMV-seronegative.

The V call is TRBV7-3, the J call TRBJ2-2; 9 positions match TRBD2. Germline lookup yields CDR1 SGHTA and CDR2 FQGTGA. V trimming: 6 bases; J trimming: 7 bases; junction bases outside the gene matches: 9. This CDR3 comprises 15 residues. The CDR3 coding sequence is TGTGCCAGCAGTTCGCTAGCGGGGAATGGCGGGGAGCTGTTTTTT. This encodes CASSSLAGNGGELFF.

The chain combines TRBV14 with TRBJ1-3; 9 bases align to TRBD1. Germline trimming cut 2 bases from V and 4 bases from J; bases unmatched to any gene: 9. CDR3 length: 17 amino acids. CDR1 is SGHDN and CDR2 is FVKESK in the germline V gene. The CDR3 nucleotides are TGTGCCAGCAGCCAACTCGAAGGGACAGGGCTCGGAAACACCATATATTTT. Translation gives CASSQLEGTGLGNTIYF.

This clone was recorded a few times. The chain combines TRBV5-1 with TRBJ1-1; D ambiguous. CDR1 is SGHRS, CDR2 YFSETQ, per germline. The CDR3 loop spans 14 amino acids. Trimming removed 2 bases from V and 0 bases from J, with 8 bases in between. The CDR3 region is CASSFWSMNTEAFF. The DNA for the CDR3 is TGCGCCAGCAGCTTTTGGAGCATGAACACTGAAGCTTTCTTT.

The V call is TRBV28, the J call TRBJ2-6; perhaps TRBD2 as D (5 bases). CDR1 is MDHEN, CDR2 SYDVKM, per germline. The CDR3 is made up of 16 amino acids. With 3 bases removed from V and 3 bases from J, the gap between germline ends came to 12 bases. The CDR3: CASSFPLGSGANVLTF. The CDR3, as DNA: TGTGCCAGCAGTTTTCCTCTAGGGAGTGGGGCCAACGTCCTGACTTTC.

Details on this clone: A junction boundary mismatches the germline segment, possibly from a read error. V usage is TRBV5-4 and J usage is TRBJ2-5; 12 bases align to TRBD2. This CDR3 spans 15 amino acids. CDR1 is SGHNT and CDR2 is YYREEE in the germline V gene (reference sequence). The DNA of the CDR3 is TGTGCCAGCAGCTCGAGACTAGCGGGGGAGGAGACCCGGTACTTC. Encoded protein: CASSSRLAGEETRYF.

This clone has a handful of counts. This chain uses TRBV5-1 with TRBJ1-4, with a possible D match to TRBD1 (5 bases). CDR1 and CDR2 from the germline V gene are SGHRS and YFSETQ. This CDR3 spans 15 amino acids. Between the trimmed V and J ends, which lost 0 bases and 7 bases, there was a span of 13 bases. CDR3 nucleotides: TGCGCCAGCAGCTTGGTACCCAGGGAGGGTGAAAAACTGTTTTTT. Translated, it gives CASSLVPREGEKLFF.

The genes are TRBV6-5 and TRBJ2-2; 7 bases are a match to TRBD1. The V and J ends lost 6 bases and 6 bases, in that order; junction bases with no gene match: 7. Germline V gene sequence: CDR1 MNHEY, CDR2 SVGAGI. The CDR3 is 14 residues long. The CDR3 loop is CASSEGALAGELFF. CDR3 sequence (DNA): TGTGCCAGCAGCGAGGGGGCGCTTGCCGGGGAGCTGTTTTTT.

In this sample, this clone turned up a few times. The chain joins TRBV18 to TRBJ2-1; 8 bases map to TRBD2. The CDR3 is 16 residues long. Germline CDR1 reads KGHSH; CDR2 reads LQKENI. The junction had 8 bases not matched to a gene; V was cut back by 4 bases and J by 3 bases. CDR3 loop: CASSQYHGGDYNEQFF. CDR3 in DNA: TGTGCCAGCTCACAGTACCACGGGGGGGACTACAATGAGCAGTTCTTC.

There are a few counts of this clone. The genes are TRBV5-4 and TRBJ1-1; 7 bases agree with TRBD1. Germline loops: CDR1 SGHNT, CDR2 YYREEE (reference sequence). CDR3 length: 15 residues. V shed 4 bases, J shed 4 bases, and the junction held 10 bases outside the gene matches. CDR3 amino acids: CASSPRQGRITEAFF. In DNA, the CDR3 is TGTGCCAGCAGCCCACGACAGGGTAGAATCACTGAAGCTTTCTTT.

The gene calls are TRBV5-8 and TRBJ1-1, with 10 nucleotides matching TRBD1. With V trimmed by 5 bases and J by 4 bases, 8 bases remained unmatched. The CDR3 covers 15 residues. CDR1 SGHTS and CDR2 YDEGEE come from the germline V gene. CDR3 coding DNA: TGTGCCAGCAGTTTCCCCGGGACAGGGGTCACTGAAGCTTTCTTT. Residues: CASSFPGTGVTEAFF. The variable domain in full, with the rest retrieved from reference TRBV5-8 and TRBJ1-1, is EAGVTQSPTHLIKTRGQQATLRCSPISGHTSVYWYQQALGLGLQFLLWYDEGEERNRGNFPPRFSGRQFPNYSSELNVNALELEDSALYLCASSFPGTGVTEAFFGQGTRLTVV.

The chain uses TRBV7-3 and TRBJ2-7, with 9 bases matching TRBD1. Germline CDR1 is SGHTA and CDR2 is FQGTGA. V shed 5 bases, J shed 1 base, and the junction held 6 bases outside the gene matches. The length of the CDR3 is 15 residues. CDR3 in amino acids: CASSVTGTGSYEQYF. CDR3 coding DNA: TGTGCCAGCAGCGTTACCGGGACAGGGTCCTACGAGCAGTACTTC.

The chain is built from TRBV25-1 and TRBJ2-7; D is perhaps TRBD2 (6 bases). This CDR3 is 13 amino acids long. Germline CDR1 MGHDK, CDR2 SYGVNS. V lost 8 bases and J lost 1, with 12 bases in between. As DNA, the CDR3 is TGTGCCAGCGCGGGGAGTGAATCCTACGAGCAGTACTTC. This encodes CASAGSESYEQYF.

The chain carries TRBV7-9 and TRBJ2-3; no clear D. V lost 3 bases to trimming and J lost 0 bases, with 13 bases between them. The CDR3 loop spans 16 amino acids. CDR1 is SEHNR and CDR2 is FQNEAQ in the germline V gene (reference sequence). The DNA of the CDR3 is TGTGCCAGCAGCTTGACCAGGCCGAAAAGCACAGATACGCAGTATTTT. It codes for CASSLTRPKSTDTQYF.

There are a few counts of this clone. This chain connects TRBV5-1 to TRBJ1-4; 9 nucleotides match TRBD1. The CDR3 is 14 residues long. The V gene end was trimmed by 3 bases and the J gene end by 5 bases; junction bases not matched to a gene: 2. Germline V CDR1 and CDR2: SGHRS, YFSETQ. The CDR3: CASSWTGANEKLFF. CDR3 DNA sequence: TGCGCCAGCAGCTGGACAGGGGCAAATGAAAAACTGTTTTTT.

The V call is TRBV7-2, the J call TRBJ1-2; 8 bases fit TRBD1. Germline loops: CDR1 SGHTA, CDR2 FQGNSA. The CDR3 has 14 residues. Unmatched junction bases numbered 6, after V lost 4 bases and J lost 5 bases. DNA of the CDR3: TGTGCCAGCAGCTCCCCAGGGGGCCGGTATGGCTACACCTTC. Translating gives CASSSPGGRYGYTF.

The J gene is TRBJ2-1, the V gene TRBV6-4; TRBD2 matches at 14 bases. Germline lookup yields CDR1 MRHNA and CDR2 SNTAGT. V dropped 2 bases and J dropped 6; count of bases not matched to a gene: 0. The CDR3 has 15 residues. CDR3 bases: TGTGCCAGCAGTGACGGGACTAGCGGGGGCAATGAGCAGTTCTTC. This translates into CASSDGTSGGNEQFF.

This clone has only one observation. The genes are TRBV10-1 and TRBJ2-5; 9 bases fit TRBD1. J was trimmed by 2 bases and V by 8 bases; bases with no gene match: 3. The CDR3 runs 13 residues. The germline gives CDR1 WNHNN, CDR2 SYGVQD (reference sequence). DNA of the CDR3: TGCGCCAGCCAGGACAGGGGTCAAGAGACCCAGTACTTC. Translated: CASQDRGQETQYF.

The chain has TRBV27 and TRBJ2-3; D may be TRBD1 (5 bases). There are 18 residues in the CDR3. Trimming left V 2 bases short and J 2 bases short, with 20 bases between. Germline V gene sequence: CDR1 MNHEY, CDR2 SMNVEV (reference sequence). The CDR3 is CASSLETGGKPYTDTQYF. In nucleotides, the CDR3 is TGTGCCAGCAGTTTAGAAACAGGCGGCAAGCCCTACACAGATACGCAGTATTTT.

V usage is TRBV28 and J usage is TRBJ1-1; TRBD1 matches 8 bases. The junction had 9 bases not matched to a gene; V was cut back by 8 bases and J by 1 base. The CDR3 runs to 15 residues. The germline V gene has CDR1 MDHEN and CDR2 SYDVKM. CDR3 nucleotide sequence: TGTGCCAGCGGACCAGGGGGCGCAACGAACACTGAAGCTTTCTTT. Protein: CASGPGGATNTEAFF.

V and J are TRBV7-3 and TRBJ1-4; D is perhaps TRBD1 (5 bases). CDR3 length equals 15 residues. The germline V and J ends were trimmed by 2 bases and 5 bases, with 12 bases remaining between them. Germline V gene data show CDR1 as SGHTA and CDR2 as FQGTGA. In DNA form, the CDR3 reads TGTGCCAGCAGCTTAGTGGGAGGGACCAATGAAAAACTGTTTTTT. Its translation: CASSLVGGTNEKLFF.

This chain connects TRBV4-1 to TRBJ2-3; tentatively, D is TRBD2 (5 bases). This CDR3 has 15 residues. Germline V gene sequence: CDR1 MGHRA, CDR2 YSYEKL. Between the trimmed V and J ends, which lost 4 bases and 0 bases, there was a span of 11 bases. The CDR3 loop reads CASSRETHSTDTQYF. The CDR3 bases are TGCGCCAGCAGCCGGGAGACGCATAGCACAGATACGCAGTATTTT.

A few counts support this clone. V is TRBV11-2 and J is TRBJ2-7, with 8 nucleotides matching TRBD2. This CDR3 comprises 14 residues. V was clipped by 3 bases and J by 5 bases; unmatched bases: 6. CDR1 is SGHAT and CDR2 is FQNNGV in the germline V gene. CDR3 coding DNA: TGTGCCAGCAGCTTGGGGACTAGTCTCCACGAGCAGTACTTC. Translating gives CASSLGTSLHEQYF. Full variable domain (outside the CDR3, taken from reference TRBV11-2 and TRBJ2-7): EAGVAQSPRYKIIEKRQSVAFWCNPISGHATLYWYQQILGQGPKLLIQFQNNGVVDDSQLPKDRFSAERLKGVDSTLKIQPAKLEDSAVYLCASSLGTSLHEQYFGPGTRLTVT.

The chain recombines TRBV2 with TRBJ1-4; 7 bases align to TRBD1. Germline loops: CDR1 SNHLY, CDR2 FYNNEI. The V gene end was trimmed by 8 bases and the J gene end by 5 bases; junction bases not matched to a gene: 11. The CDR3 consists of 15 residues. CDR3 residues: CASLPRQGVNEKLFF. CDR3 sequence (DNA): TGTGCCAGCCTGCCTAGACAGGGCGTCAATGAAAAACTGTTTTTT.

The J gene is TRBJ2-3, the V gene TRBV5-1, with 7 nucleotides matching TRBD1. With V trimmed by 3 bases and J by 2 bases, 6 bases remained unmatched. Germline V CDR1 and CDR2: SGHRS, YFSETQ. This CDR3 comprises 15 residues. The CDR3: CASSSPGTVTDTQYF. The CDR3 region has the DNA TGCGCCAGCAGCTCCCCCGGGACAGTCACAGATACGCAGTATTTT.

The chain recombines TRBV6-6 with TRBJ1-5; TRBD1 is a possible D gene (6 bases). Germline V CDR1 and CDR2: MNHNY, SVGAGI (reference sequence). The CDR3 length is 14 residues. The V end was cut by 7 bases, the J end by 3 bases, with 13 bases between. CDR3 amino acids: CASTPGGHNQPQHF. CDR3 bases: TGTGCCAGCACCCCGGGGGGACACAATCAGCCCCAGCATTTT.

V is TRBV7-3 and J is TRBJ1-4, with TRBD1 as a possible D gene (6 bases). The CDR3 consists of 13 residues. CDR1 is SGHTA, CDR2 FQGTGA, per germline. Trimming pared 8 bases from V and 5 bases from J, leaving 12 bases between. The CDR3 sequence is CASPGVQNEKLFF. The CDR3 bases are TGTGCCAGCCCAGGGGTCCAGAATGAAAAACTGTTTTTT.